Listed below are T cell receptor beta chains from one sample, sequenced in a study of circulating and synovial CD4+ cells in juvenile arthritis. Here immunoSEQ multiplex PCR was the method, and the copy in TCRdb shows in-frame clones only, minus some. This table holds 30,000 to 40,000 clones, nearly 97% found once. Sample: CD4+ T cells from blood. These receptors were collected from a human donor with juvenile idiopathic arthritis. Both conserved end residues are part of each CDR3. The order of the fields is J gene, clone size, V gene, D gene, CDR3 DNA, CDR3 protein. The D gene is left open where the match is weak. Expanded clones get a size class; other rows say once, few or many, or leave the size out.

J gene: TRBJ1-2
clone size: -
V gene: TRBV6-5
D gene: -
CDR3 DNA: TGTGCCAGCACCTCCTTGACAGTGAACTATGGCTACACCTTC
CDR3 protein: CASTSLTVNYGYTF

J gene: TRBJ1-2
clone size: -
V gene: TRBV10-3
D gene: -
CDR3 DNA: TGTGCCATCAGGGTACAGGGAAATGACTATGGCTACACCTTC
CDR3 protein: CAIRVQGNDYGYTF

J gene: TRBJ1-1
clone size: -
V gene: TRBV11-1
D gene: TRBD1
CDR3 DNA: TGTGCCAGCAGCCCCAGGGACAGGGGGCTACGCACTGAAGCTTTCTTT
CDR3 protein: CASSPRDRGLRTEAFF

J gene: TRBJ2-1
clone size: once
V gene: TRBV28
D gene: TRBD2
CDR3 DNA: TGTGCCAGCAGGCCGACTAGCGGGAGCCCCAATGAGCAGTTCTTC
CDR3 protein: CASRPTSGSPNEQFF

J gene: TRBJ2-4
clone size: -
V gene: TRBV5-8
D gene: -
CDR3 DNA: TGTGCCAGCAGCTTGCACTCTAAAAGGGAGCCATATAAGGCCAAAAACATTCAGTACTTC
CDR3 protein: CASSLHSKREPYKAKNIQYF

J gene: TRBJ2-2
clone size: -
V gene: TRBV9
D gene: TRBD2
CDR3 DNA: TGTGCCAGCAGCGTAGCCGTCGGGGGGGCGCGGAGCGGGGAGCTGTTTTTT
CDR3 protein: CASSVAVGGARSGELFF

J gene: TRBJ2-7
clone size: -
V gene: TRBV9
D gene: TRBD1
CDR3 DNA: TGTGCCAGCAGCGTAGGGGGACAGGGTTTCGACGAGCAGTACTTC
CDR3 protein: CASSVGGQGFDEQYF

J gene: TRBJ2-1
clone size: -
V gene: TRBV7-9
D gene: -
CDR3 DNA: TGTGCCAGCAGCTTGTTCACGGGGAGCTCCTACAATGAGCAGTTCTTC
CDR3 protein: CASSLFTGSSYNEQFF

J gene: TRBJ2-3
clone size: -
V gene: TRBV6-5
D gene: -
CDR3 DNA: TGTGCCAGCAGCTTCGCGCCAGATACGCAGTATTTT
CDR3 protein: CASSFAPDTQYF

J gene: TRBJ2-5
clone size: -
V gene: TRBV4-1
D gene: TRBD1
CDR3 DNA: TGCGCCAGCAGCCAAGACCGGGACAGGCAAGAGACCCAGTACTTC
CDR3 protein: CASSQDRDRQETQYF

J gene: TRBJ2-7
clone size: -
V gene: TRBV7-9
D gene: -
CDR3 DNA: TGTGCCAGCAGCGCGGAACTGGGCGAGCAGTACTTC
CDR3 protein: CASSAELGEQYF

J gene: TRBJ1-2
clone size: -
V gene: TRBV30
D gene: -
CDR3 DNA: TGTGCCTGGAGTACAGGGATTGACTATGGCTACACCTTC
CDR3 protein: CAWSTGIDYGYTF

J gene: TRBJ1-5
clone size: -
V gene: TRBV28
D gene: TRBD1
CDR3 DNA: TGTGCCAGCCGGACAGGGAACAATCAGCCCCAGCATTTT
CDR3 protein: CASRTGNNQPQHF

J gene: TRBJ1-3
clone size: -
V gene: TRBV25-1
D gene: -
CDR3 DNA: TGTGCCAGCACCACGACTACTGGAAACACCATATATTTT
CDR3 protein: CASTTTTGNTIYF

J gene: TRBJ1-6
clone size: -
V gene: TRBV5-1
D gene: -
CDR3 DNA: TGCGCCAGCAGCGATGGGGGGACGGCCCATTCAGCCCTCCACTTT
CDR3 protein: CASSDGGTAHSALHF

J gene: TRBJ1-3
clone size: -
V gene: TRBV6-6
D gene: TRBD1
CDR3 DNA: TGTGCCAGCAGTCTACAGGGGGCTCGGGGAAACACCATATATTTT
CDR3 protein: CASSLQGARGNTIYF